This TCR beta chain was sequenced in a study of response to subunit inactivated influenza vaccine. TCRdb re-analysed the RT-PCR reads in MiXCR, keeping a single row per CDR3 protein. Here the sample spans 710,000 or so distinct CDR3 sequences, 15% to 19% being singletons. A few counts support this clonotype. This receptor was taken from a man between 50 and 59 years old who received an inactivated influenza vaccine. This material consisted of PBMCs from blood, taken roughly 12 days after vaccination.

CDR3 loop: CASSYGGLGQETQYF. CDR3 in DNA: TGTGCCAGCAGTTACGGCGGTTTGGGCCAAGAGACCCAGTACTTC. V is TRBV6-5 and J is TRBJ2-5, with D hard to call. CDR1 MNHEY and CDR2 SVGAGI come from the germline V gene. V dropped 2 bases and J dropped 1 base, with 11 bases sitting between them. The CDR3 is 15 residues long.